Sequencing of this T cell receptor beta chain was carried out in a study of Ad26.COV2.S vaccination and SARS-CoV-2 variants. Regarding the study as a whole: Vaccine recipients surpassed placebo recipients in spike-specific TCR breadth.

As for this clone: Its antigen is not identified.

The germline CDR1 and CDR2 sequences are SGHTA and FQGNSA. This CDR3 has 15 residues. V was clipped by 5 bases and J by 9 bases; unmatched bases: 10. The treatment was: around 19 received Ad26.COV2.S at low or high dose, single or two shots; roughly five received placebo; per-sample allocation not given. Specimens were obtained on day 63 following the first vaccine or placebo injection. The vaccine antigen was prefusion-stabilized Wuhan SARS-CoV-2 spike. Clones were sequenced by immunoSEQ multiplex PCR, and TCRdb holds only the in-frame ones, with some missing. The sample contains 300,000 to 350,000 clones, roughly 91% of which appear only once.

The receptor comes from a person between 18 and 65 years old who received the Ad26.COV2.S COVID-19 vaccine or a placebo. This sequence joins TRBV7-2 and TRBJ1-6, with 7 positions matching TRBD1. The sequenced sample was peripheral blood, obtained in a trial of Ad26.COV2.S vaccine versus placebo. The CDR3 loop reads CASSDRQGFGSPLHF. CDR3 coding DNA: TGTGCCAGCAGCGACAGACAGGGTTTCGGTTCACCCCTCCACTTT.